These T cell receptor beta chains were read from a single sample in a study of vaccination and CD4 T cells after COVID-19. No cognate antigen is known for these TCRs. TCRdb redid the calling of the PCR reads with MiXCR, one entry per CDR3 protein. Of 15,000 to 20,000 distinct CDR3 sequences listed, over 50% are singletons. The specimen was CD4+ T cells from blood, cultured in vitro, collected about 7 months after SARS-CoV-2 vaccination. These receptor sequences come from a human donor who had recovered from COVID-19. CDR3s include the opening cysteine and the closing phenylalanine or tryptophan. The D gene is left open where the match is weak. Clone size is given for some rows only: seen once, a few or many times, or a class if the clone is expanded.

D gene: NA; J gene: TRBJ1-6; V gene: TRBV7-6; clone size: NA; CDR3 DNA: TGTGCCAGCAGCTCCGACAGCAATTCACCCCTCCACTTT; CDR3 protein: CASSSDSNSPLHF
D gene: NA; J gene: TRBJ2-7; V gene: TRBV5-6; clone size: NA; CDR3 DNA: TGTGCCAGCAGCCCGCCATCCGACGAGCAGTACTTC; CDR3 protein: CASSPPSDEQYF
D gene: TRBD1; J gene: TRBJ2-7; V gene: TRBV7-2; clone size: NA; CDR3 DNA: TGTGCCAGCAGCTTCCAGGGGGTCTCAACCTACGAGCAGTACTTC; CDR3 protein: CASSFQGVSTYEQYF
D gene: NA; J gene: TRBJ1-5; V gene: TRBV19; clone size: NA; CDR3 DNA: TGTGCCAGTAGTAACGACATTGCTCAGCCCCAGCATTTT; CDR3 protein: CASSNDIAQPQHF
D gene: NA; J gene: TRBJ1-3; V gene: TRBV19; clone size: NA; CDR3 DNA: TGTGCCAGTATCGAGGACTCTGGAAACACCATATATTTT; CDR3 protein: CASIEDSGNTIYF
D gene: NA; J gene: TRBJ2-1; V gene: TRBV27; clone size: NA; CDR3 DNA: TGTGCCAGCAGTATCGACAGCAGACGAAACAATGAGCAGTTCTTC; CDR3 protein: CASSIDSRRNNEQFF
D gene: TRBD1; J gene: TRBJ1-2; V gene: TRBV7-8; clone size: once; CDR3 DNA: TGTGCCAGCAGCTCCGGGCGGGACAGGGTGAACAATGGCTACACCTTC; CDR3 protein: CASSSGRDRVNNGYTF
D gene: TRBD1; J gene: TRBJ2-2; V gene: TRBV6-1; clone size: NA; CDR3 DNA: TGTGCCAGCAGTGAAGCGGGACAGGGGTCCGGGGAGCTGTTTTTT; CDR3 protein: CASSEAGQGSGELFF
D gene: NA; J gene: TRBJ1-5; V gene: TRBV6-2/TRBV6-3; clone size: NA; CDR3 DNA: TGTGCCAGCAGTGCACAGGGTTGGTATCAGCCCCAGCATTTT; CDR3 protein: CASSAQGWYQPQHF
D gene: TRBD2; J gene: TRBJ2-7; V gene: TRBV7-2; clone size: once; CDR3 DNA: TGTGCCAGCAGCCAACTAGCGGGATTTGGTGAGCAGTACTTC; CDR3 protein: CASSQLAGFGEQYF
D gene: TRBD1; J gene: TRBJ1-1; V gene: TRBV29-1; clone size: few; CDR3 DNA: TGCAGCGCCGGGACAGGGTGGGGGATGAACACTGAAGCTTTCTTT; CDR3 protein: CSAGTGWGMNTEAFF
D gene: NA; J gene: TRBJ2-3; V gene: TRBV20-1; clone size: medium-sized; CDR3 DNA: TGCAGTGTGCTGCGCATGGATACGCAGTATTTT; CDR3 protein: CSVLRMDTQYF
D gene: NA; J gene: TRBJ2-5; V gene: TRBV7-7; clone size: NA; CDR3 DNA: TGTGCTAGCAGCTTAGCGAAGGGGAAAGAGACCCAGTACTTC; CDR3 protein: CASSLAKGKETQYF
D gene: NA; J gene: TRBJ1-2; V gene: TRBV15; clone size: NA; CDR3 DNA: TGTGCCACCAGCAGAGACTTTCAGGGGAGGGGACTCGACTATGGCTACACCTTC; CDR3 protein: CATSRDFQGRGLDYGYTF
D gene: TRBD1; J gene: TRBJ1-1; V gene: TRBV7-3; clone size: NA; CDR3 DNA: TGTGCCAGCAGCTTAAGACAGGGGGCAACTGAAGCTTTCTTT; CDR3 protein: CASSLRQGATEAFF
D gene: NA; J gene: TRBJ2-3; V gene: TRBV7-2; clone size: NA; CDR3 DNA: TGTGCCAGCAGCTTATCGCGTTACACAGATACGCAGTATTTT; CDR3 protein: CASSLSRYTDTQYF
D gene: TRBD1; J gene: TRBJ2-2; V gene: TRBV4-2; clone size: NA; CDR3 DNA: TGTGCCAGCAGCCAAGGTCCGGGGACAGCTAACACCGGGGAGCTGTTTTTT; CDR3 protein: CASSQGPGTANTGELFF
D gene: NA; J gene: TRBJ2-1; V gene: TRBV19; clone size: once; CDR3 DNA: TGTGCCAGTAGTAGAGAGTCCTACAATGAGCAGTTCTTC; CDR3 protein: CASSRESYNEQFF
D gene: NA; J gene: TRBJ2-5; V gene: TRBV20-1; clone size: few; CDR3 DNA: TGCAGTGCTAGGCCGACTGGCAGGGAAGAGACCCAGTACTTC; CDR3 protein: CSARPTGREETQYF
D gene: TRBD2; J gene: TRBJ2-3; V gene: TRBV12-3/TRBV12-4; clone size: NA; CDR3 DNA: TGTGCCAGCAGGCCCAATCACGGTCTAGCGGGTAGCACAGATACGCAGTATTTT; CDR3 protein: CASRPNHGLAGSTDTQYF
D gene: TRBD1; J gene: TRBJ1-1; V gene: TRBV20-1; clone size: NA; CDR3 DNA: TGCAGTGCTAGAGACGCGCGGGTGACAGGGGGGCTTGAAGCTTTCTTT; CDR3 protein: CSARDARVTGGLEAFF
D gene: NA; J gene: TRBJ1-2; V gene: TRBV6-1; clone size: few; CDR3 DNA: TGTGCCAGCAGCACGCGGGGGACATCTGGCTACACCTTC; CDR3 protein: CASSTRGTSGYTF
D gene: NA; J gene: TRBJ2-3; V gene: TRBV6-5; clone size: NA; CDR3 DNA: TGTGCCAGCAGTTCAAGAGGGATCGGCACAGATACGCAGTATTTT; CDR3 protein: CASSSRGIGTDTQYF
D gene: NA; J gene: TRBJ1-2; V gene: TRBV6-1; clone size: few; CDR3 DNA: TGTGCCAGCAGTCCCGGGCTAACTGGCCATGGCTACACCTTC; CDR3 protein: CASSPGLTGHGYTF
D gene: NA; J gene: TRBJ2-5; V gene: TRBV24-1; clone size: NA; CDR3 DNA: TGTGCCACCAGTGATGTCAGGGGGGCTGGGGAGACCCAGTACTTC; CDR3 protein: CATSDVRGAGETQYF
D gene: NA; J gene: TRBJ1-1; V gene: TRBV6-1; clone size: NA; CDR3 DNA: TGTGCCAGCAGTCGAGTAAGGGGGGCAGGGAACACTGAAGCTTTCTTT; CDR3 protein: CASSRVRGAGNTEAFF
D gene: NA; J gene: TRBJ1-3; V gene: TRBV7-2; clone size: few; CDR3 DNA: TGTGCCAGCAGCGCCACCTTTGGACAGCCTGGAAACACCATATATTTT; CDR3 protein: CASSATFGQPGNTIYF
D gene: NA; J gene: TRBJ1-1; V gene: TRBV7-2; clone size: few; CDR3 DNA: TGTGCCAGCAGCTACGGGGTGGGTGCCACTGAAGCTTTCTTT; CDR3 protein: CASSYGVGATEAFF
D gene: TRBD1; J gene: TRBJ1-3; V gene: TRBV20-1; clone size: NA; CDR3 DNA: TGCAGTGCTAGCCCCGGGACAGCTGGAAACACCATATATTTT; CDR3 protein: CSASPGTAGNTIYF
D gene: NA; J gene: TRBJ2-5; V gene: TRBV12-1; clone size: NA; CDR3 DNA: TGTGCCATTCCGTTTACAGGGAGAAAGAGGACCCAGTACTTC; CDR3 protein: CAIPFTGRKRTQYF
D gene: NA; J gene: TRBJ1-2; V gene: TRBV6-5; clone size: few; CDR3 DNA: TGTGCCAGCAGTTACCAACAGCCCTACCGCTATGGCTACACCTTC; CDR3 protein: CASSYQQPYRYGYTF
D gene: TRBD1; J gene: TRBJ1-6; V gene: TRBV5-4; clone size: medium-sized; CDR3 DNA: TGTGCCAGCAGCACGGGACAGGGCGTCTATAATTCACCCCTCCACTTT; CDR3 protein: CASSTGQGVYNSPLHF
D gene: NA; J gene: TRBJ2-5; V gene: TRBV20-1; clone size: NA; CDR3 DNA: TGCAGTGCAAGTCACGTCAATTTAGAGACCCAGTACTTC; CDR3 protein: CSASHVNLETQYF
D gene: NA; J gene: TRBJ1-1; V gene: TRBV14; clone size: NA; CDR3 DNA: TGTGCCAGCAGCAGGGCATGGGACACTGAAGCTTTCTTT; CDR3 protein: CASSRAWDTEAFF
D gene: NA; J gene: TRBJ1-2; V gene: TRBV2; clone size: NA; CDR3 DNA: TGTGCCAGCAGATTGGCAGGGGCTAACTATGGCTACACCTTC; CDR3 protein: CASRLAGANYGYTF
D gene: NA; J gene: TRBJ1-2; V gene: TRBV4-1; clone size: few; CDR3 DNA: TGCGCCAGCAGCCAAGATCCGAGACAGAACTATGGCTACACCTTC; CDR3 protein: CASSQDPRQNYGYTF
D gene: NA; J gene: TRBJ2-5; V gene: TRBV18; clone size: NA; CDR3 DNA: TGTGCCAGCTCACCACAGGGGCCGGGGTTGACCCAAGAGACCCAGTACTTC; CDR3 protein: CASSPQGPGLTQETQYF
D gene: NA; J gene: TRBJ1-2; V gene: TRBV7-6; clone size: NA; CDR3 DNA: TGTGCCAGCAGCTTAGATGGGGCTGGCAACACCTTC; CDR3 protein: CASSLDGAGNTF
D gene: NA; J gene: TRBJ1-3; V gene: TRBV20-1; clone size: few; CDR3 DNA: TGCAGTGCTCGCGATCCCAGGGGTTTCACCATATATTTT; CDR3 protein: CSARDPRGFTIYF
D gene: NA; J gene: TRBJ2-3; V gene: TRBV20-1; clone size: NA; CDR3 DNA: TGCAGTGCTAGAGATCAGGGTTTAGGAGATACGCAGTATTTT; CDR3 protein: CSARDQGLGDTQYF
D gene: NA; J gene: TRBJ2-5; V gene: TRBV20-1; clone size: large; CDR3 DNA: TGCAGTGCTAGAGATGCGGGTAGGGACCAAGAGACCCAGTACTTC; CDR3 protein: CSARDAGRDQETQYF
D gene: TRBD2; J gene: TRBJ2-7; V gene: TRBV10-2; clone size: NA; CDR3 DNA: TGCGCCAGCAGTGCAAGGACTAGAACCTACGAGCAGTACTTC; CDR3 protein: CASSARTRTYEQYF
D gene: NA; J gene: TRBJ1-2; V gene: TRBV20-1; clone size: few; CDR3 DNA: TGCAGTGCTAGGACCCAAGGGGCGAACTATGGCTACACCTTC; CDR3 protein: CSARTQGANYGYTF
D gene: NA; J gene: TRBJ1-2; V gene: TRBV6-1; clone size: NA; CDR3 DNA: TGTGCCAGCAGTCTAATCCTAGGGGAATCTGGCTACACCTTC; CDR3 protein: CASSLILGESGYTF
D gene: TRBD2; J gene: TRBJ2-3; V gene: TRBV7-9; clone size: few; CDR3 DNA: TGTGCCAGCAGCTGGGGTGGCGGGGGGGCCGCGCAGTATTTT; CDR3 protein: CASSWGGGGAAQYF
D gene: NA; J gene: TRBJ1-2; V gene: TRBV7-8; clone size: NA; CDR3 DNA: TGTGCCAGCAGCCGTCGGGACCGACAAAATGGCTACACCTTC; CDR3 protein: CASSRRDRQNGYTF
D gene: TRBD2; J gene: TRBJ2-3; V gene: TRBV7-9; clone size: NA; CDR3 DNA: TGTGCCAGCAGCCCAGCTGGCGGGGGAACAGATACGCAGTATTTT; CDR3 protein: CASSPAGGGTDTQYF
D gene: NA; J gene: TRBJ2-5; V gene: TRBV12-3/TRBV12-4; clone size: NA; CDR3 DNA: TGTGCCAGCAACCCAGGGCTAGGGGAGACCCAGTACTTC; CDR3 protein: CASNPGLGETQYF
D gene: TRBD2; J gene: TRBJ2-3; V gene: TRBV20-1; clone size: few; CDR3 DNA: TGCAGTGCTAGAGACCCAGGGACTAGCAGATACACAGATACGCAGTATTTT; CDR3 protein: CSARDPGTSRYTDTQYF
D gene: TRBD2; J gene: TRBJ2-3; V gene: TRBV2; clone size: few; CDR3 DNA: TGTGCCAGCAGCCGAGATAGCGGGGCTAGCACAGATACGCAGTATTTT; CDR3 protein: CASSRDSGASTDTQYF
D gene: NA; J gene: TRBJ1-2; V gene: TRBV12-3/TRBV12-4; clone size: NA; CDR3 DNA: TGTGCCAGCAGTTTAGCAGGGAACTATGGCTACACCTTC; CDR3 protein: CASSLAGNYGYTF
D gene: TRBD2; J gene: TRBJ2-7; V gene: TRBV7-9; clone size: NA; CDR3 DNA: TGTGCCAGCAGCTTCTCAACTAGCGGACCATCTACGAACCAGTACTTC; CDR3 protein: CASSFSTSGPSTNQYF